This T cell receptor (beta chain) was captured by sequencing in a study of neurological immune-mediated disorders. Whole-study results and caveats: The expanded clones of different subjects shared no CDR3 amino acid sequences (suggesting private repertoires in all groups).

The study built sorted libraries from some 930,000 CD4+ or CD8+ T cells. Deletions cut 6 bases from V and 6 bases from J, with 13 bases between. Germline CDR1 is MNHEY and CDR2 is SMNVEV (reference sequence). The CDR3 has 13 residues. TCRdb re-called the 5' RACE reads through MiXCR, storing one row per CDR3 protein. This table holds approximately 41,000 distinct CDR3 sequences, roughly 15% found once. This clonotype was seen ten or more times. Its antigen is undetermined. The TCR sequence derives from a woman in her sixties or seventies with HTLV-1-associated myelopathy (HAM/TSP). The chain joins TRBV27 to TRBJ2-3; possible D gene TRBD2, 7 bases. What was sequenced was CD4+ T cells from blood. The CDR3 nucleotides are TGTGCCAGCAGGCTAGGGGGGGTGGATACGCAGTATTTT. It specifies CASRLGGVDTQYF.